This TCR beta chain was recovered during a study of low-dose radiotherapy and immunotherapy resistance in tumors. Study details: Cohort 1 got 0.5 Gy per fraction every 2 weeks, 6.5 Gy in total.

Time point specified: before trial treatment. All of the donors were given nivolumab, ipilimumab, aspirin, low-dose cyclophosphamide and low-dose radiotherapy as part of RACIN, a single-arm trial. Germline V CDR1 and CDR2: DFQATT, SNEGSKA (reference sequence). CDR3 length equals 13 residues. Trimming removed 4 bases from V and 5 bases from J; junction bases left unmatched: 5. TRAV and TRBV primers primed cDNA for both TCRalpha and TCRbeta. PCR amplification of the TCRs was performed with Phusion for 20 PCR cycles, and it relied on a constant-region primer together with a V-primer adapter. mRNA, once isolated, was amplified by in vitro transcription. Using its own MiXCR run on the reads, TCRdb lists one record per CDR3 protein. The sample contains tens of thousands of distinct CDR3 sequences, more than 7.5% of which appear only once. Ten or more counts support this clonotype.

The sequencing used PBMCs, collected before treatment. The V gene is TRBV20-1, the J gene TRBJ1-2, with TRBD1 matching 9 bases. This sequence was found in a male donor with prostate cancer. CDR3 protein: CSAMGDRAYGYTF. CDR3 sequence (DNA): TGCAGTGCTATGGGGGACAGGGCTTATGGCTACACCTTC.